This T cell receptor beta chain was observed in a study of Ad26.COV2.S vaccination and SARS-CoV-2 variants. The assay was immunoSEQ multiplex PCR, and TCRdb's table has in-frame clones only and misses some. The table records roughly 680,000 clones, about 89% of them present only once. Per germline, CDR1 LGHNA and CDR2 YNFKEQ. The CDR3 sequence is 16 residues long. Trimming removed 1 base from V and 7 bases from J, with 16 bases in between. Treatment here: some 20 received Ad26.COV2.S at low or high dose, single or two shots; about five received placebo; per-sample allocation not given. All samples were drawn on day 63, counting from the first vaccine or placebo injection.

This chain uses TRBV4-2 with TRBJ1-4; D call uncertain. The sequencing used peripheral blood, collected in a trial of Ad26.COV2.S vaccine versus placebo. This clonotype originated in a person between 18 and 65 years old who received the Ad26.COV2.S COVID-19 vaccine or a placebo. The chain's CDR3 is CASSQVVRPGGEKLFF. CDR3 in DNA: TGTGCCAGCAGCCAAGTAGTAAGGCCGGGCGGTGAAAAACTGTTTTTT.